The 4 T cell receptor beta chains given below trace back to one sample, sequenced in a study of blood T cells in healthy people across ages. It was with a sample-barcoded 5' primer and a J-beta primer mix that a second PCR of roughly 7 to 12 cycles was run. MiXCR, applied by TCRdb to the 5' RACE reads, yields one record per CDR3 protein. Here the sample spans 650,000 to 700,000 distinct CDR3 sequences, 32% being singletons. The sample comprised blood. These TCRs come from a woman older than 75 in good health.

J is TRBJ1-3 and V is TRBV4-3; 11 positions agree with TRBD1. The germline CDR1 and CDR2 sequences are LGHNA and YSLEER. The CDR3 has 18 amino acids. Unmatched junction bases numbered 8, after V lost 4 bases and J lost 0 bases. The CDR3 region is CASSLGSGTGGSGNTIYF. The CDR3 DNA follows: TGCGCCAGCAGCCTCGGGTCCGGGACAGGGGGCTCTGGAAACACCATATATTTT.

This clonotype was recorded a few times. This CDR3 reads CASSLTGRAEAFF. The CDR3 nucleotides read TGCGCCAGCAGTCTTACAGGGAGGGCTGAAGCTTTCTTT. This sequence joins TRBV5-1 and TRBJ1-1, with D perhaps matching TRBD1 (6 bases). V shed 5 bases and J shed 6 bases, with 14 bases lying between them. The length of the CDR3 is 13 residues. CDR1 and CDR2 from the germline V gene are SGHRS and YFSETQ.

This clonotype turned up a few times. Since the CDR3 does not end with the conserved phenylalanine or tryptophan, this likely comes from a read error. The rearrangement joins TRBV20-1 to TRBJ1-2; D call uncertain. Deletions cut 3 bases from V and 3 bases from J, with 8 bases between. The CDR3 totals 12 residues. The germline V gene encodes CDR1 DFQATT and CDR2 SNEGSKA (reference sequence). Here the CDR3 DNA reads TGCAGTGCTAGGGATCCAGACTATGGCTACACCTGC. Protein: CSARDPDYGYTC.

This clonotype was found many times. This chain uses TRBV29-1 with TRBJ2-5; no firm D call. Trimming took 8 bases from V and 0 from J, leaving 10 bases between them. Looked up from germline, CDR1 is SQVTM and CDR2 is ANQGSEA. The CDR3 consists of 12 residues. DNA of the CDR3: TGCAGCTCCGGCAGTAACCAAGAGACCCAGTACTTC. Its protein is CSSGSNQETQYF.